The rows below give T cell receptor beta chains drawn from one sample of a study of shared clonotypes between healthy human individuals. TCRdb's table, derived via immunoSEQ multiplex PCR, lists solely in-frame clones and lacks some. The sample gives roughly 2,500,000 clones, 90% to 95% of which show up once; roughly 0.36% is in the top ten. Sequenced: naive CD4+ T cells from PBMCs. Receptors were obtained from a man aged 18 to 30 in good health. Some clones in this sample may be carry-over from other donors' samples. CDR3s include the opening cysteine and the closing phenylalanine or tryptophan. Each record gives: clone size, D gene, J gene, V gene, CDR3 protein, CDR3 DNA. D genes are given only for firm matches. Clone size is given for some rows only: seen once, a few or many times, or a class if the clone is expanded.

clone size: NA
D gene: NA
J gene: TRBJ1-1
V gene: TRBV29-1
CDR3 protein: CSVELQALNIEAFF
CDR3 DNA: TGCAGCGTTGAATTACAGGCATTGAACATTGAAGCTTTCTTT

clone size: NA
D gene: NA
J gene: TRBJ2-5
V gene: TRBV7-3
CDR3 protein: CASSRARGETQYF
CDR3 DNA: TGTGCCAGCAGCCGCGCAAGGGGGGAGACCCAGTACTTC

clone size: NA
D gene: TRBD1
J gene: TRBJ2-5
V gene: TRBV5-1
CDR3 protein: CASSQDRATQETQYF
CDR3 DNA: TGCGCCAGCAGTCAGGACAGGGCGACCCAAGAGACCCAGTACTTC

clone size: NA
D gene: TRBD1
J gene: TRBJ1-2
V gene: TRBV19
CDR3 protein: CASSTAGTVYSGYTF
CDR3 DNA: TGTGCCAGTAGTACAGCCGGGACAGTCTACTCTGGCTACACCTTC

clone size: NA
D gene: TRBD2
J gene: TRBJ2-7
V gene: TRBV10-3
CDR3 protein: CAISDTLAGGTYEQYF
CDR3 DNA: TGTGCCATCAGTGACACCCTAGCGGGAGGTACCTACGAGCAGTACTTC

clone size: NA
D gene: NA
J gene: TRBJ2-5
V gene: TRBV9
CDR3 protein: CASSVSNQETQYF
CDR3 DNA: TGTGCCAGCAGCGTATCCAATCAAGAGACCCAGTACTTC

clone size: NA
D gene: NA
J gene: TRBJ2-2
V gene: TRBV6-6
CDR3 protein: CASSPPRRGGELFF
CDR3 DNA: TGTGCCAGCAGTCCGCCTCGGCGCGGCGGGGAGCTGTTTTTT

clone size: NA
D gene: TRBD2
J gene: TRBJ2-3
V gene: TRBV7-2
CDR3 protein: CASSPHGGRVPDTQYF
CDR3 DNA: TGTGCCAGCAGCCCCCATGGCGGGAGAGTTCCAGATACGCAGTATTTT

clone size: NA
D gene: NA
J gene: TRBJ1-4
V gene: TRBV7-8
CDR3 protein: CASSPGGTVNEKLFF
CDR3 DNA: TGTGCCAGCAGCCCGGGGGGGACGGTTAATGAAAAACTGTTTTTT

clone size: NA
D gene: NA
J gene: TRBJ2-1
V gene: TRBV7-3
CDR3 protein: CASSLTGRPRHEQFF
CDR3 DNA: TGTGCCAGCAGCTTAACGGGGCGCCCCCGTCATGAGCAGTTCTTC

clone size: NA
D gene: NA
J gene: TRBJ1-2
V gene: TRBV9
CDR3 protein: CASSPGPGIVQHGYTF
CDR3 DNA: TGTGCCAGCAGCCCTGGACCGGGCATAGTACAGCATGGCTACACCTTC

clone size: NA
D gene: TRBD1
J gene: TRBJ2-2
V gene: TRBV19
CDR3 protein: CASSRQGGSNTGELFF
CDR3 DNA: TGTGCCAGTAGTCGACAGGGGGGATCGAACACCGGGGAGCTGTTTTTT

clone size: NA
D gene: NA
J gene: TRBJ2-5
V gene: TRBV6-5
CDR3 protein: CASSRIAMETQYF
CDR3 DNA: TGTGCCAGCAGTCGGATCGCCATGGAGACCCAGTACTTC

clone size: NA
D gene: NA
J gene: TRBJ2-1
V gene: TRBV28
CDR3 protein: CASTGATRSRHEQFF
CDR3 DNA: TGTGCCAGCACGGGGGCCACGAGGTCCCGACATGAGCAGTTCTTC

clone size: NA
D gene: TRBD1
J gene: TRBJ1-2
V gene: TRBV5-4
CDR3 protein: CASSAHFRTGEGNYGYTF
CDR3 DNA: TGTGCCAGCAGCGCGCACTTTCGGACAGGGGAGGGAAACTATGGCTACACCTTC

clone size: NA
D gene: NA
J gene: TRBJ2-7
V gene: TRBV6-4
CDR3 protein: CASSPPREERKTYEQYF
CDR3 DNA: TGTGCCAGCAGTCCCCCGAGAGAGGAGCGGAAAACCTACGAGCAGTACTTC

clone size: once
D gene: TRBD2
J gene: TRBJ2-1
V gene: TRBV18
CDR3 protein: CASSPGRLAGESEQFF
CDR3 DNA: TGTGCCAGCTCACCAGGACGACTAGCGGGAGAATCTGAGCAGTTCTTC

clone size: NA
D gene: TRBD2
J gene: TRBJ2-7
V gene: TRBV11-2
CDR3 protein: CASSRGVSQTYEQYF
CDR3 DNA: TGTGCCAGCAGCCGGGGGGTCTCGCAAACCTACGAGCAGTACTTC

clone size: NA
D gene: NA
J gene: TRBJ2-3
V gene: TRBV6-5
CDR3 protein: CASSYRGGGGTDTQYF
CDR3 DNA: TGTGCCAGCAGTTACCGTGGGGGTGGTGGGACAGATACGCAGTATTTT

clone size: NA
D gene: NA
J gene: TRBJ2-7
V gene: TRBV5-8
CDR3 protein: CASSPGWRDQVTYEQYF
CDR3 DNA: TGTGCCAGCAGCCCGGGGTGGCGGGACCAGGTAACCTACGAGCAGTACTTC

clone size: once
D gene: NA
J gene: TRBJ2-3
V gene: TRBV4-1
CDR3 protein: CASSRPGLQGDTQYF
CDR3 DNA: TGCGCCAGCAGCCGCCCGGGACTACAGGGCGATACGCAGTATTTT

clone size: NA
D gene: NA
J gene: TRBJ1-4
V gene: TRBV5-1
CDR3 protein: CASSSQGYSEKLFF
CDR3 DNA: TGCGCCAGCAGCTCTCAGGGGTATAGTGAAAAACTGTTTTTT

clone size: NA
D gene: NA
J gene: TRBJ1-1
V gene: TRBV28
CDR3 protein: CASSWGAPTEAFF
CDR3 DNA: TGTGCCAGCAGTTGGGGGGCGCCTACTGAAGCTTTCTTT

clone size: NA
D gene: TRBD2
J gene: TRBJ2-7
V gene: TRBV28
CDR3 protein: CASSPHYSGRWGYEQYF
CDR3 DNA: TGTGCCAGCAGCCCCCACTATAGCGGGAGGTGGGGATACGAGCAGTACTTC

clone size: NA
D gene: NA
J gene: TRBJ2-3
V gene: TRBV15
CDR3 protein: CATSRDITSTDTQYF
CDR3 DNA: TGTGCCACCAGCAGAGACATTACTAGCACAGATACGCAGTATTTT

clone size: NA
D gene: TRBD2
J gene: TRBJ2-1
V gene: TRBV19
CDR3 protein: CASSMGASGRSEQFF
CDR3 DNA: TGTGCCAGTAGTATGGGGGCTAGCGGGAGAAGTGAGCAGTTCTTC

clone size: NA
D gene: TRBD1
J gene: TRBJ2-7
V gene: TRBV27
CDR3 protein: CASSLRSGTGAYEQYF
CDR3 DNA: TGTGCCAGCAGTTTAAGGTCCGGGACAGGGGCCTACGAGCAGTACTTC

clone size: NA
D gene: NA
J gene: TRBJ1-3
V gene: TRBV29-1
CDR3 protein: CSGTGWGNTIYF
CDR3 DNA: TGCAGCGGAACAGGGTGGGGAAACACCATATATTTT

clone size: NA
D gene: TRBD1
J gene: TRBJ1-2
V gene: TRBV4-2
CDR3 protein: CASSQQATGGAPYGYTF
CDR3 DNA: TGTGCCAGCAGCCAGCAAGCTACAGGGGGGGCCCCCTATGGCTACACCTTC

clone size: NA
D gene: NA
J gene: TRBJ2-4
V gene: TRBV7-8
CDR3 protein: CASSTSTAAKNIQYF
CDR3 DNA: TGTGCCAGCAGCACAAGCACGGCGGCCAAAAACATTCAGTACTTC

clone size: NA
D gene: NA
J gene: TRBJ2-7
V gene: TRBV27
CDR3 protein: CASSSWRDDHEQYF
CDR3 DNA: TGTGCCAGCAGTTCCTGGCGGGACGATCACGAGCAGTACTTC

clone size: NA
D gene: NA
J gene: TRBJ2-1
V gene: TRBV18
CDR3 protein: CASSPDLGDNEQFF
CDR3 DNA: TGTGCCAGCTCACCGGACTTAGGGGACAATGAGCAGTTCTTC

clone size: NA
D gene: TRBD1
J gene: TRBJ2-5
V gene: TRBV11-2
CDR3 protein: CASSSGQGAAETQYF
CDR3 DNA: TGTGCCAGCAGCTCGGGACAGGGGGCTGCGGAGACCCAGTACTTC